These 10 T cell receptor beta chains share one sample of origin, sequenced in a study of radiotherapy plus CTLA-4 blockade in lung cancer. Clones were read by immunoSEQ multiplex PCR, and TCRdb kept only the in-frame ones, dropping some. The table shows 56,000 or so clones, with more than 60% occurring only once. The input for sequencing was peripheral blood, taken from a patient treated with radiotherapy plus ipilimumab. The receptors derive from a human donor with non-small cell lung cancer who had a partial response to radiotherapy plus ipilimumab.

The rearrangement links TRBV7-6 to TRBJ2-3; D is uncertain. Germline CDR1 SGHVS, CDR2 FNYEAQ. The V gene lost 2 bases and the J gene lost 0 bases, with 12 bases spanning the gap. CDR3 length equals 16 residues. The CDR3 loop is CASSLTVLSSTDTQYF. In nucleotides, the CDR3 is TGTGCCAGCAGCTTAACAGTCCTATCTAGCACAGATACGCAGTATTTT. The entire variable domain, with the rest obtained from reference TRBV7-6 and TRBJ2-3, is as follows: GAGVSQSPRYKVTKRGQDVALRCDPISGHVSLYWYRQALGQGPEFLTYFNYEAQQDKSGLPNDRFSAERPEGSISTLTIQRTEQRDSAMYRCASSLTVLSSTDTQYFGPGTRLTVL.

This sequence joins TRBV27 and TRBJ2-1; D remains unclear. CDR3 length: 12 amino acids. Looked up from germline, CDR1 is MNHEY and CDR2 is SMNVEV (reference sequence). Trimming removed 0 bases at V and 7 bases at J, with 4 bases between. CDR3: CASSLSRNEQFF. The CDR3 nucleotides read TGTGCCAGCAGTTTATCGAGGAATGAGCAGTTCTTC.

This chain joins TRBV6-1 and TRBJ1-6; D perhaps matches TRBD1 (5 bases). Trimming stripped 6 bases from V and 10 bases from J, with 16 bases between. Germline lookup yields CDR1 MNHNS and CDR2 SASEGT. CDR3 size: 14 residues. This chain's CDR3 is CASSPGTGGSPLHF. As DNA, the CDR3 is TGTGCCAGCAGCCCTGGGACTGGGGGGTCACCCCTCCACTTT.

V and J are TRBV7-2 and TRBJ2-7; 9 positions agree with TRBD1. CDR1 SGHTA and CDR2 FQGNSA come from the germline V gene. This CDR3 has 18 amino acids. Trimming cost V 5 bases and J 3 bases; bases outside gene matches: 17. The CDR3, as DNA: TGTGCCAGCAGCCTATCCGGGACAGGGACGCCGTCGGGCTACGAGCAGTACTTC. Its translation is CASSLSGTGTPSGYEQYF.

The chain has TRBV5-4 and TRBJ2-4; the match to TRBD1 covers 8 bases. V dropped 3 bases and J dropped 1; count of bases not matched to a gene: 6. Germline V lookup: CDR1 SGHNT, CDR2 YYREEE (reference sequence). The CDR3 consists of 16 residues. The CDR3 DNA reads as TGTGCCAGCAGCTCGGGACAGGAGTTTGCCAAAAACATTCAGTACTTC. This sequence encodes CASSSGQEFAKNIQYF.

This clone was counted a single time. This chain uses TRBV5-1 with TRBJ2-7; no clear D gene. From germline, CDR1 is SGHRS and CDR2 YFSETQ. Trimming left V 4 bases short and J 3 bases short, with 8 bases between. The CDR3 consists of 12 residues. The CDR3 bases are TGCGCCAGCAGCCTCCACGGCTACGAGCAGTACTTC. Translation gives CASSLHGYEQYF.

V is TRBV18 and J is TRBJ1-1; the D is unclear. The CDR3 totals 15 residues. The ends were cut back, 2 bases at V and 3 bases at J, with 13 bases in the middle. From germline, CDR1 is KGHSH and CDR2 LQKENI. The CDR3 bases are TGTGCCAGCTCACCAAGCGTTCGAGTCGACACTGAAGCTTTCTTT. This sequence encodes CASSPSVRVDTEAFF.

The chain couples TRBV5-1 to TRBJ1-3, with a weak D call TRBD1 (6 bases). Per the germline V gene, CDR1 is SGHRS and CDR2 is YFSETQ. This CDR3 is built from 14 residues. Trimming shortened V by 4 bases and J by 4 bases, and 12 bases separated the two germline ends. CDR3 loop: CASSPGQKGNTIYF. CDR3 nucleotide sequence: TGCGCCAGCAGCCCCGGACAGAAGGGAAACACCATATATTTT.

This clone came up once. The CDR3 nucleotides read TGCGCCAGCAGCCAAGGCCCAGCGGAAGCCGCAGATACGCAGTATTTT. Its translation: CASSQGPAEAADTQYF. The chain joins TRBV4-3 to TRBJ2-3; TRBD2 might be the D (5 bases). V lost 1 base, J lost 4 bases, and 15 bases lay in between. The CDR3 extends over 16 amino acids. The germline V gene has CDR1 LGHNA and CDR2 YSLEER.

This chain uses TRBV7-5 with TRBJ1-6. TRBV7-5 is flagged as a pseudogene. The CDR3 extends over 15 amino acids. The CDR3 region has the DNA TGTGCCAGAAGCATAAGGGGACGGGAGAATTCACCCCTCCACTTT. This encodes CARSIRGRENSPLHF.